The source of this T cell receptor beta chain is a study of monozygotic twins with inflammatory bowel disease. The V gene's germline CDR1 is SGHTS and CDR2 YDEGEE. This CDR3 has 13 amino acids. TCRdb reprocessed the 5' RACE reads, keeping one entry per CDR3 protein, no DNA. This repertoire comprises about 43,000 distinct CDR3 sequences; its ten largest clones make up approximately 5.3%. The specimen was blood. The gene calls are TRBV5-8 and TRBJ2-7; lacking DNA, the TRBD1 call made by TCRdb goes unchecked. This TCR derives from a human donor with ulcerative colitis or Crohn's disease, or a healthy co-twin of an affected twin (not recorded which). The CDR3 loop is CASSLDRGREQYF.